The 30 T cell receptor beta chains below all came from one sample that was sequenced in a study of T cells after yellow fever vaccination. MiXCR, run by TCRdb on the 5' RACE reads, gives a single entry per CDR3 protein. The sample lists about 230,000 distinct CDR3 sequences, around 6.7% occurring once. Sequenced here: CD4+ T cells sorted from PBMCs, sampled on the day of the yellow fever booster vaccination. All receptors come from a man younger than 45 who received the YFV17D yellow fever vaccine.

This clonotype was counted between two and nine times. The chain joins TRBV5-1 to TRBJ1-4, with no clear D. This CDR3 has 17 amino acids. The V gene's germline CDR1 is SGHRS and CDR2 YFSETQ. The V end lost 0 bases, the J end lost 0 bases, and 12 bases lay between the germline ends. The CDR3 loop is CASSLAVPLATNEKLFF. The CDR3 region has the DNA TGCGCCAGCAGCTTGGCCGTTCCACTCGCAACTAATGAAAAACTGTTTTTT.

The J gene is TRBJ2-2, the V gene TRBV2; D may be TRBD1 (6 bases). The CDR3 spans 13 residues. The V end lost 11 bases, the J end lost 7 bases, and 17 bases lay between the germline ends. Germline CDR1 SNHLY, CDR2 FYNNEI. As DNA, the CDR3 is TGTGCCGATGGAATGGGGGCCGGCGGGGAGCTGTTTTTT. Encoded protein: CADGMGAGGELFF. Full variable domain (missing parts from reference TRBV2 and TRBJ2-2): EPEVTQTPSHQVTQMGQEVILRCVPISNHLYFYWYRQILGQKVEFLVSFYNNEISEKSEIFDDQFSVERPDGSNFTLKIRSTKLEDSAMYFCADGMGAGGELFFGEGSRLTVL.

The CDR3, as DNA: TGTGCCAGCAGCCCGGGACTAGATGTCGGGGAGCTGTTTTTT. It encodes CASSPGLDVGELFF. The chain combines TRBV7-9 with TRBJ2-2; 8 nucleotides match TRBD2. The CDR3 is 14 amino acids. Per the germline V gene, CDR1 is SEHNR and CDR2 is FQNEAQ (reference sequence). J was trimmed by 7 bases and V by 5 bases; bases with no gene match: 6. The whole variable domain, filled in from reference TRBV7-9 and TRBJ2-2, reads DTGVSQNPRHKITKRGQNVTFRCDPISEHNRLYWYRQTLGQGPEFLTYFQNEAQLEKSRLLSDRFSAERPKGSFSTLEIQRTEQGDSAMYLCASSPGLDVGELFFGEGSRLTVL.

Many counts were recorded for this clonotype. The chain links TRBV7-2 to TRBJ2-1; D tentatively fits TRBD1 or TRBD2 (5 bases each). Germline lookup yields CDR1 SGHTA and CDR2 FQGNSA. V was cut by 1 base and J by 6 bases, with 13 bases left in between. This CDR3 has 15 residues. The CDR3 DNA reads as TGTGCCAGCAGCTTAGTGTGGGGGACCCGCAATGAGCAGTTCTTC. It codes for CASSLVWGTRNEQFF.

The rearrangement uses TRBV20-1 and TRBJ2-2, with a tentative D call TRBD2 (6 bases). This CDR3 has 14 amino acids. With 3 bases removed from V and 1 base from J, the gap between germline ends came to 9 bases. The germline V gene has CDR1 DFQATT and CDR2 SNEGSKA (reference sequence). CDR3 sequence reads: CSARRRGNTGELFF. CDR3 nucleotides: TGCAGTGCTAGGAGGCGGGGGAACACCGGGGAGCTGTTTTTT.

As regards this clonotype: The junction and the germline gene differ at one end; a read error may be behind it. This chain connects TRBV20-1 to TRBJ2-3; TRBD1 matches at 9 bases. Germline loops: CDR1 DFQATT, CDR2 SNEGSKA (reference sequence). CDR3 length: 16 residues. The DNA for the CDR3 is TGCTGTGCTACGCCACCGGACAGGGGAGGCACAGATACGCAGTATTTT. It codes for CCATPPDRGGTDTQYF.

This clonotype came up many times. The gene calls are TRBV7-2 and TRBJ2-1; TRBD2 is a possible D gene (6 bases). This CDR3 has 15 residues. The V gene's germline CDR1 is SGHTA and CDR2 FQGNSA. V was pared by 1 base and J by 3 bases, with 10 bases between. CDR3 residues: CASSLGRAVYNEQFF. The CDR3 bases are TGTGCCAGCAGCTTAGGGAGGGCCGTCTACAATGAGCAGTTCTTC. The entire variable domain, with the rest obtained from reference TRBV7-2 and TRBJ2-1, is as follows: GAGVSQSPSNKVTEKGKDVELRCDPISGHTALYWYRQSLGQGLEFLIYFQGNSAPDKSGLPSDRFSAERTGGSVSTLTIQRTQQEDSAVYLCASSLGRAVYNEQFFGPGTRLTVL.

This clonotype has a handful of counts. The chain joins TRBV19 to TRBJ1-4; 10 nucleotides match TRBD1. This CDR3 contains 14 residues. CDR1 and CDR2 (germline): LNHDA, SQIVND (reference sequence). V was pared by 3 bases and J by 14 bases, with 9 bases of the junction left unmatched. The CDR3 loop is CASSIGTGVFRLFF. The CDR3 DNA sequence: TGTGCCAGTAGTATCGGGACAGGGGTTTTTCGGCTGTTTTTT.

This clonotype has a count of ten or more. The chain links TRBV25-1 to TRBJ2-7; TRBD2 is a possible D gene (6 bases). V lost 8 bases and J 1 base, leaving 15 bases between the germline ends. The length of the CDR3 is 14 residues. Germline V lookup: CDR1 MGHDK, CDR2 SYGVNS. This CDR3 reads CASGGSLGSYEQYF. CDR3 DNA sequence: TGTGCCAGCGGGGGGTCGCTCGGGTCCTACGAGCAGTACTTC.

This clonotype was seen more than once but under ten times. The CDR3 protein is CASSSGRAKNIQYF. Here the CDR3 DNA reads TGTGCCAGCAGCTCGGGACGGGCCAAAAACATTCAGTACTTC. The chain employs TRBV7-9 and TRBJ2-4, with D possibly called TRBD1 or TRBD2 (5 bases each). The CDR3 is 14 residues long. V lost 4 bases and J 1 base, leaving 8 bases between the germline ends. Per the germline V gene, CDR1 is SEHNR and CDR2 is FQNEAQ (reference sequence).

This chain connects TRBV20-1 to TRBJ2-1; 11 bases are a match to TRBD1. Germline CDR1 DFQATT, CDR2 SNEGSKA (reference sequence). CDR3 length equals 14 residues. After removal of 6 bases from V and 8 bases from J, the junction contained 9 bases not matched to a gene. The DNA for the CDR3 is TGCAGTGCCGCCGGGACAGGGGGGGGAGATGAGCAGTTCTTC. Its protein product is CSAAGTGGGDEQFF.

The chain uses TRBV7-2 and TRBJ2-1, with 9 bases aligning to TRBD1. Germline CDR1 and CDR2: SGHTA and FQGNSA. This CDR3 spans 16 amino acids. Trimming took 5 bases from V and 4 from J; bases not matched to a gene: 9. CDR3 bases: TGTGCCAGCAGCACAACCGCGGGGACAGGGTACAATGAGCAGTTCTTC. Protein: CASSTTAGTGYNEQFF. Filled out from reference TRBV7-2 and TRBJ2-1, the complete variable domain reads GAGVSQSPSNKVTEKGKDVELRCDPISGHTALYWYRQSLGQGLEFLIYFQGNSAPDKSGLPSDRFSAERTGGSVSTLTIQRTQQEDSAVYLCASSTTAGTGYNEQFFGPGTRLTVL.

This clonotype was observed many times. The chain has TRBV12-3 or TRBV12-4 and TRBJ2-2, with 11 bases that match TRBD1. The CDR3 is 16 amino acids. With 6 bases clipped from V and 5 bases from J, the junction kept 8 bases outside the gene matches. CDR3: CASRGFGTGGTGELFF. The CDR3 DNA reads as TGTGCCAGCAGGGGTTTCGGGACAGGGGGGACCGGGGAGCTGTTTTTT.

This clonotype has more than one count but fewer than ten. V usage is TRBV7-3 and J usage is TRBJ2-1; D is perhaps TRBD2 (6 bases). CDR1 SGHTA and CDR2 FQGTGA come from the germline V gene. This CDR3 is built from 15 residues. Trimming took 1 base from V and 8 from J, leaving 15 bases between them. In DNA, the CDR3 is TGTGCCAGCAGCTTAAGCCGGGAGCGTCAGGATGAGCAGTTCTTC. Protein: CASSLSRERQDEQFF. Drawing the rest from reference TRBV7-3 and TRBJ2-1, the complete variable domain is GAGVSQTPSNKVTEKGKYVELRCDPISGHTALYWYRQSLGQGPEFLIYFQGTGAADDSGLPNDRFFAVRPEGSVSTLKIQRTERGDSAVYLCASSLSRERQDEQFFGPGTRLTVL.

The table lists this clonotype with a few counts. The chain joins TRBV5-4 to TRBJ2-3, with 7 bases identical to TRBD2. V shed 1 base and J 8 bases; nucleotides not matched to a gene: 13. Germline CDR1 and CDR2: SGHNT and YYREEE (reference sequence). The CDR3 is 16 residues long. The CDR3 region is CASSLLATTGLVTQYF. CDR3 DNA: TGTGCCAGCAGCTTGTTGGCCACTACTGGACTAGTTACGCAGTATTTT. The whole variable domain, remainder taken from reference TRBV5-4 and TRBJ2-3, is ETGVTQSPTHLIKTRGQQVTLRCSSQSGHNTVSWYQQALGQGPQFIFQYYREEENGRGNFPPRFSGLQFPNYSSELNVNALELDDSALYLCASSLLATTGLVTQYFGPGTRLTVL.

This clonotype appeared many times. The V and J genes are TRBV5-1 and TRBJ2-7, with 8 bases that match TRBD2. Trimming at V came to 6 bases and at J to 3 bases, leaving 5 bases not matched to a gene. CDR3 length: 13 residues. Looked up from germline, CDR1 is SGHRS and CDR2 is YFSETQ. The CDR3 DNA follows: TGCGCCAGCATGGCGGGAGGCGGCTACGAGCAGTACTTC. It codes for CASMAGGGYEQYF.

This clonotype was recorded many times. The rearrangement links TRBV5-1 to TRBJ2-5, with D possibly matching TRBD1 (6 bases). CDR1 SGHRS and CDR2 YFSETQ come from the germline V gene. V gave up 5 bases and J gave up 5 bases, with 16 bases separating them. CDR3 length equals 14 residues. In DNA form, the CDR3 reads TGCGCCAGCAGTAAGGGACAATCGGAGGAGACCCAGTACTTC. It codes for CASSKGQSEETQYF.

This clonotype has ten or more counts. The chain couples TRBV6-2 or TRBV6-3 to TRBJ2-7, with D unresolved. The V and J ends lost 0 bases and 0 bases respectively, with 18 bases between them. The CDR3 length is 18 residues. Germline V gene data show CDR1 as MNHEY and CDR2 as SVGEGT. CDR3 protein: CASSYSTRGGGDSYEQYF. The CDR3 bases are TGTGCCAGCAGTTACTCGACGCGCGGTGGTGGGGACTCCTACGAGCAGTACTTC.

Many counts were recorded for this clonotype. The rearrangement uses TRBV5-1 and TRBJ2-5; D perhaps matches TRBD2 (5 bases). CDR1 and CDR2 from the germline V gene are SGHRS and YFSETQ. V was pared by 6 bases and J by 4 bases, with 13 bases between. This CDR3 has 13 amino acids. The CDR3 DNA follows: TGCGCCAGCAACCCGGCGGGCGGAGAGACCCAGTACTTC. As protein: CASNPAGGETQYF.

The chain carries TRBV11-2 and TRBJ2-4; D is unresolved. The CDR3 sequence is 18 residues long. V was shortened by 2 bases and J by 0 bases, with 17 bases between the two germline ends. Looked up from germline, CDR1 is SGHAT and CDR2 is FQNNGV. The CDR3 DNA sequence: TGTGCCAGCAGCTTACTGAGTGGGTCAAGTTTAGCCAAAAACATTCAGTACTTC. Its protein product is CASSLLSGSSLAKNIQYF.

V is TRBV4-3 and J is TRBJ2-1, with a weak D call TRBD2 (5 bases). Germline V gene data show CDR1 as LGHNA and CDR2 as YSLEER. The CDR3 totals 13 residues. V was pared by 2 bases and J by 8 bases, with 10 bases between. The CDR3, as DNA: TGCGCCAGCAGCCAAAGGGTGAGGGATGAGCAGTTCTTC. Translated, it gives CASSQRVRDEQFF.

CDR3 loop: CASSPARPPYEQYF. The CDR3 nucleotides are TGTGCCAGCAGCCCCGCGCGCCCGCCGTACGAGCAGTACTTC. The V call is TRBV7-9, the J call TRBJ2-7; D remains ambiguous. The length of the CDR3 is 14 residues. V shed 5 bases and J shed 4 bases, with 15 bases lying between them. Germline V gene sequence: CDR1 SEHNR, CDR2 FQNEAQ (reference sequence).

Many counts were recorded for this clonotype. The CDR3 loop is CASAVTKSPGYEQYF. In nucleotides, the CDR3 is TGTGCCAGCGCGGTCACGAAGTCCCCCGGGTACGAGCAGTACTTC. The V gene is TRBV7-2, the J gene TRBJ2-7, with D hard to call. The ends were cut back, 8 bases at V and 4 bases at J, with 21 bases in the middle. Looked up from germline, CDR1 is SGHTA and CDR2 is FQGNSA. The CDR3 consists of 15 residues.

This clonotype was counted a few times. The chain combines TRBV20-1 with TRBJ2-7, with 7 bases lining up with TRBD2. The germline gives CDR1 DFQATT, CDR2 SNEGSKA (reference sequence). With V trimmed by 0 bases and J by 3 bases, 5 bases remained unmatched. The CDR3 totals 14 residues. CDR3 sequence (DNA): TGCAGTGCTAGAGATGGGGGGGAAGGCTACGAGCAGTACTTC. Encoded protein: CSARDGGEGYEQYF.

This clonotype appeared many times. This chain joins TRBV12-3 or TRBV12-4 and TRBJ2-2; the D gene is possibly TRBD2 (6 bases). V was pared by 7 bases and J by 1 base, with 10 bases between. The CDR3 is made up of 14 amino acids. CDR3 nucleotide sequence: TGTGCCAGCACCAATAGCGGGAACACCGGGGAGCTGTTTTTT. Its protein product is CASTNSGNTGELFF.

The chain carries TRBV11-1 and TRBJ2-2; 12 bases align to TRBD2. Germline loops: CDR1 SGHAT, CDR2 FQDESV (reference sequence). With V trimmed by 6 bases and J by 0 bases, 14 bases remained unmatched. The CDR3 contains 20 residues. CDR3 bases: TGTGCCAGCAGGAGTTTTCCGGGACTAGCGGGCTTAGCGAACACCGGGGAGCTGTTTTTT. Encoded protein: CASRSFPGLAGLANTGELFF.

There are many counts of this clonotype. CDR3 sequence (DNA): TGTGCCAGCAGCTTGTTACGGCGGGAGAACACCGGGGAGCTGTTTTTT. Translated: CASSLLRRENTGELFF. The chain uses TRBV7-2 and TRBJ2-2; tentative D call: TRBD2 (6 bases). The length of the CDR3 is 16 residues. CDR1 SGHTA and CDR2 FQGNSA come from the germline V gene. V was clipped by 3 bases and J by 1 base, with 12 bases between them. Based on the CDR3 plus reference TRBV7-2 and TRBJ2-2, the full variable domain is GAGVSQSPSNKVTEKGKDVELRCDPISGHTALYWYRQSLGQGLEFLIYFQGNSAPDKSGLPSDRFSAERTGGSVSTLTIQRTQQEDSAVYLCASSLLRRENTGELFFGEGSRLTVL.

The chain couples TRBV10-3 to TRBJ1-3; D is uncertain. The germline CDR1 and CDR2 sequences are ENHRY and SYGVKD. Trimming left V 0 bases short and J 5 bases short, with 11 bases between. CDR3 length: 15 residues. This chain's CDR3 is CAISESKAGRNTIYF. The CDR3 DNA reads TGTGCCATCAGTGAGTCGAAGGCAGGAAGAAACACCATATATTTT.

CDR3 region: CSVESGVEQYF. CDR3 sequence (DNA): TGCAGCGTTGAGTCAGGGGTTGAGCAGTACTTC. The chain recombines TRBV29-1 with TRBJ2-7, with a weak D call TRBD1 (6 bases). V was pared by 3 bases and J by 7 bases, with 10 bases between. The CDR3 loop spans 11 amino acids. CDR1 and CDR2 (germline): SQVTM, ANQGSEA.

This clonotype has a count of ten or more. The rearrangement links TRBV11-3 to TRBJ2-7; 11 bases line up with TRBD1. Germline-derived CDR1 and CDR2 are SGHNT and YENEEA. The CDR3 consists of 21 residues. V lost 1 base, J lost 1 base, and 18 bases stayed unmatched. For the CDR3, the DNA is TGTGCCAGCAGCTTAGGGTCCAGAGTGGTTAGCCGGGACAGGGGGTCCTACGAGCAGTACTTC. Its protein product is CASSLGSRVVSRDRGSYEQYF.